These T cell receptor beta chains were read from a single sample in a study of cytomegalovirus exposure and HLA in healthy donors. The table came from immunoSEQ multiplex PCR; TCRdb's copy has only in-frame clones and leaves some out. The table records hundreds of thousands of clones, just over 85% of them present only once. Sequenced input: PBMCs. Receptors originate from a woman between 18 and 30 years old in good health and CMV-seronegative. The conserved cysteine and the conserved F or W are not part of the CDR3 here. The order of the fields is J gene, V gene, CDR3 protein.

>TRBJ2-3|TRBV9
ASSATSGFTDTQY
>TRBJ1-4|TRBV4-1
ASSQAGKFWSNEKLF
>TRBJ2-7|TRBV4-1
ASSLSLTYEQY
>TRBJ2-2|TRBV23-1
ASSRAHQGGGRFGTGELF
>TRBJ2-7|TRBV4-1
ASSQDQGGARQY
>TRBJ1-5|TRBV19
ASRSERASNQPQH
>TRBJ2-4|TRBV30
ASNLAGGGLY
>TRBJ1-2|TRBV2
ASSLTGYYT
>TRBJ1-5|TRBV28
ASSFGSRGSNQPQH
>TRBJ2-1|TRBV27
ASSLRTGAYNEQF
>TRBJ2-3|TRBV9
ASGRRGDTQY
>TRBJ2-1|TRBV27
ASSLTRDNEQF
>TRBJ2-7|TRBV5-6
ASSYGQSSYEQY
>TRBJ1-1|TRBV7-2
ASSLAGGGLRNPEAF
>TRBJ2-7|TRBV2
ASIVSSYEQY
>TRBJ1-1|TRBV5-1
ASTNQGQGNTEAF
>TRBJ2-7|TRBV27
ASSLGLGDSYEQY
>TRBJ1-4|TRBV4-1
ASRITGGVELF
>TRBJ2-1|TRBV10-2
ASSEREIKQF
>TRBJ2-7|TRBV9
ASSGSGRPYEQY
>TRBJ1-1|TRBV5-1
ASRLQGTVNTEAF
>TRBJ1-2|TRBV19
ASSLNSANYGYT
>TRBJ2-7|TRBV18
ASSLGTDSYEQY
>TRBJ2-1|TRBV4-2
ASSLGTSKSYNEQF
>TRBJ1-4|TRBV6-5
ASSYEGAYNEKLF
>TRBJ1-1|TRBV7-8
ASSLETPRMNTEAF